Listed below are T cell receptor beta chains from one sample, sequenced in a study of graft-versus-host responses after intestinal transplantation. Assay used: immunoSEQ multiplex PCR; TCRdb lists only in-frame clones, some missing. The sample has around 7,400 clones, roughly a third seen once. This sample comprised alloreactive CD8+ T cells from a mixed lymphocyte reaction culture, obtained before transplantation. These receptors came from a human patient who was an organ donor for intestinal transplantation. The CDR3 runs from the conserved cysteine through the conserved F or W. A D gene is named only where the DNA matches it firmly. For some rows the clone size is stated as once, few or many, or as a class when expanded; others skip it.

d_call j_call v_call clone_size cdr3_nt cdr3_aa
NA TRBJ2-3 TRBV7-9 NA TGTGCCAGCAGCTTGAAACCGGACTACCCCAAGGCCAGGGATACGCAGTATTTT CASSLKPDYPKARDTQYF
TRBD2 TRBJ2-5 TRBV28 few TGTGCCAGCAGTTTATGGGGCGTCGCGGGAGGCGAGACCCAGTACTTC CASSLWGVAGGETQYF
TRBD2 TRBJ2-5 TRBV18 NA TGTGCCAGCTCATCAAGGACTAGTCGGCAGACCCAGTACTTC CASSSRTSRQTQYF
TRBD2 TRBJ2-5 TRBV5-1 NA TGCGCCAGCGGGCCTGGGACTAGCGGGAGCGCTCGGGAGACCCAGTACTTC CASGPGTSGSARETQYF
TRBD1 TRBJ2-2 TRBV5-1 few TGCGCCAGCAGCTCGAGCCGGGACAGGGGGCGCCCCGGGGAGCTGTTTTTT CASSSSRDRGRPGELFF
NA TRBJ2-1 TRBV4-2 medium-sized TGTGCCAGCAGCCAAGCCCCTCCAGCGGTGAGCTCCTACAATGAGCAGTTCTTC CASSQAPPAVSSYNEQFF
NA TRBJ1-1 TRBV5-1 large TGCGCCAGCAGCGTTGGGGAGGGAACGACTGAAGCTTTCTTT CASSVGEGTTEAFF
NA TRBJ2-3 TRBV7-2 NA TGTGCCAGCAGCCGCTACCTTAGATTGTTTCATACGCAGTATTTT CASSRYLRLFHTQYF
NA TRBJ2-7 TRBV2 once TGTGCCAGGAGCCGGGACGGGAGCTCCTACGAGCAGTACTTC CARSRDGSSYEQYF
TRBD2 TRBJ2-1 TRBV5-4 few TGTGCCAGCAGCTACGGGACTAGCGGGAGGGTGAAGTTCTTC CASSYGTSGRVKFF
TRBD2 TRBJ2-2 TRBV7-9 NA TGTGCCAGCAGCTTTCGGCCGTACGGCGCGGGAGCCGGGGAGCTGTTTTTT CASSFRPYGAGAGELFF
NA TRBJ2-1 TRBV11-3 NA TGTGCCAGCAGCTTAGTGTCCGGTAAAATAGGAGGACGACAGTTCTTC CASSLVSGKIGGRQFF
NA TRBJ1-1 TRBV6-1 few TGTGCCAGCAGTGGTCGGTTCCTGATGAACACTGAAGCTTTCTTT CASSGRFLMNTEAFF
TRBD1 TRBJ1-1 TRBV10-3 NA TGTGCCACCCGACAGGGGCGCATCCCTCAAGCTTTCTTT CATRQGRIPQAFF
NA TRBJ2-1 TRBV5-1 NA TGCGCCAGCTCTACAAGAGGGGGGGGGAATGAGCAGTTCTTC CASSTRGGGNEQFF
NA TRBJ2-1 TRBV4-2 NA TGTGCCAGCAGCCAAGATATGGCAGTGCAGTTCTTC CASSQDMAVQFF
NA TRBJ2-1 TRBV7-8 few TGTGCCAGCAGCCCCCAGCGCTACCCAATGGAGCAGTTCTTC CASSPQRYPMEQFF